The 15 T cell receptor beta chains below all came from one sample that was sequenced in a study of blood T cell repertoires in COVID-19. Clones were read by immunoSEQ multiplex PCR, and TCRdb kept only the in-frame ones, dropping some. The sample lists more than 150,000 clones; 70% to 85% were seen once. The specimen was peripheral blood. These receptor sequences come from a man aged 50-59 years who had recovered from COVID-19.

This clone was observed a handful of times. V is TRBV6-5 and J is TRBJ2-1, with D perhaps TRBD2 (5 bases). Germline-derived CDR1 and CDR2 are MNHEY and SVGAGI. CDR3 length equals 14 residues. With 7 bases removed from V and 0 bases from J, the gap between germline ends came to 10 bases. CDR3 in amino acids: CASTSGSSYNEQFF. The CDR3 DNA reads TGTGCCAGCACCTCGGGGAGCTCCTACAATGAGCAGTTCTTC.

The chain combines TRBV6-2 or TRBV6-3 with TRBJ1-2, with D uncertain. The germline CDR1 and CDR2 sequences are MNHEY and SVGEGT. Trimming shortened V by 2 bases and J by 3 bases, and 7 bases separated the two germline ends. This CDR3 comprises 13 residues. Here the CDR3 reads CASSYADYYGYTF. DNA for the CDR3: TGTGCCAGCAGTTACGCTGACTACTATGGCTACACCTTC.

This chain links TRBV12-3 or TRBV12-4 with TRBJ1-5; D gene unclear. V was clipped by 5 bases and J by 5 bases, with 7 bases between them. CDR3 length: 12 amino acids. The CDR3 DNA reads TGTGCCAGCAGTATGAGGGATCAGCCCCAGCATTTT. The encoded protein is CASSMRDQPQHF.

The chain recombines TRBV27 with TRBJ1-2, with D possibly being TRBD1 (5 bases). The CDR3 runs to 16 residues. Germline V gene data show CDR1 as MNHEY and CDR2 as SMNVEV (reference sequence). V dropped 6 bases and J dropped 4 bases, with 21 bases sitting between them. CDR3 residues: CASSPQGDQSLYGYTF. CDR3 nucleotide sequence: TGTGCCAGCAGCCCGCAAGGGGATCAAAGCCTCTATGGCTACACCTTC.

The chain uses TRBV3-1 (or the pseudogene TRBV3-2) and TRBJ1-2; a weak D match, TRBD1 (5 bases). Trimming took off 0 bases at V and 5 bases at J, with 16 bases between the two ends. The CDR3 loop spans 16 amino acids. Germline V gives CDR1 LGHDT, CDR2 YNNKEL (reference sequence). The CDR3 DNA reads TGTGCCAGCAGCCAAGATCTCAGGGCAACAGAATATGGCTACACCTTC. Residues: CASSQDLRATEYGYTF.

J is TRBJ1-1 and V is TRBV7-3, with D perhaps TRBD1 (6 bases). This CDR3 is 15 amino acids long. Germline CDR1 SGHTA, CDR2 FQGTGA. Trimming pared 7 bases from V and 2 bases from J, leaving 17 bases between. The CDR3 region has the DNA TGTGCCAGCAACAGTGGGACATTGCACAACACTGAAGCTTTCTTT. Translation: CASNSGTLHNTEAFF.

This sequence joins TRBV2 and TRBJ2-5; D unresolved. Trimming took 4 bases from V and 3 from J, leaving 6 bases between them. Germline-derived CDR1 and CDR2 are SNHLY and FYNNEI. The CDR3 runs 12 residues. The CDR3 is CASSAQKETQYF. In DNA form, the CDR3 reads TGTGCCAGCAGTGCCCAGAAAGAGACCCAGTACTTC.

V usage is TRBV24-1 and J usage is TRBJ2-1, with D unresolved. The CDR3 totals 16 residues. Per germline, CDR1 KGHDR and CDR2 SFDVKD. The V and J ends lost 4 bases and 7 bases respectively, with 19 bases between them. CDR3 nucleotides: TGTGCCACCAGTGACCCAGCTCGAGGTCTCTGGAATGAGCAGTTCTTC. The encoded protein is CATSDPARGLWNEQFF.

V gene TRBV2 combines with J gene TRBJ2-2; D is possibly TRBD1 (5 bases). The V end lost 4 bases, the J end lost 4 bases, and 13 bases lay between the germline ends. From germline, CDR1 is SNHLY and CDR2 FYNNEI. CDR3 length equals 15 residues. CDR3 nucleotide sequence: TGTGCCAGCAGTGTGGCAGGGTTTGGCACCGGGGAGCTGTTTTTT. The encoded protein is CASSVAGFGTGELFF. Full variable domain (remainder filled in from reference TRBV2 and TRBJ2-2): EPEVTQTPSHQVTQMGQEVILRCVPISNHLYFYWYRQILGQKVEFLVSFYNNEISEKSEIFDDQFSVERPDGSNFTLKIRSTKLEDSAMYFCASSVAGFGTGELFFGEGSRLTVL.

The V call is TRBV7-9, the J call TRBJ2-7, with 10 bases matching TRBD1. V lost 5 bases to trimming and J lost 3 bases; unmatched junction nucleotides: 1. The CDR3 has 13 amino acids. CDR1 is SEHNR, CDR2 FQNEAQ, per germline (reference sequence). The CDR3: CASSRTGGYEQYF. CDR3 sequence (DNA): TGTGCCAGCAGCCGGACAGGGGGCTACGAGCAGTACTTC.

J is TRBJ2-3 and V is TRBV7-7, with TRBD2 identical over 14 bases. The CDR3 has 15 residues. V shed 3 bases, J shed 6 bases, and the junction held 2 bases outside the gene matches. CDR1 SSHAT and CDR2 FNYEAQ come from the germline V gene (reference sequence). This CDR3 is CASSLGLAGVDTQYF. The CDR3 coding sequence is TGTGCCAGCAGCTTGGGACTAGCGGGAGTTGATACGCAGTATTTT.

The chain couples TRBV20-1 to TRBJ2-2; possibly TRBD2 for D (6 bases). From germline, CDR1 is DFQATT and CDR2 SNEGSKA (reference sequence). V was cut by 6 bases and J by 7 bases, with 9 bases left in between. The CDR3 has 11 residues. For the CDR3, the DNA is TGCAGTGCCCCCGGGGGCGGGGAGCTGTTTTTT. This encodes CSAPGGGELFF.

This clone has only a few counts. V and J are TRBV18 and TRBJ1-3, with unresolved D. The CDR3 has 13 amino acids. V was trimmed by 2 bases and J by 2 bases, leaving 4 bases between them. CDR1 and CDR2 from the germline V gene are KGHSH and LQKENI. Written as DNA, the CDR3 is TGTGCCAGCTCACCATCTGCTGGAAACACCATATATTTT. It is translated as CASSPSAGNTIYF.

The chain uses TRBV19 and TRBJ2-2; the D gene is possibly TRBD2 (5 bases). Germline CDR1 reads LNHDA; CDR2 reads SQIVND (reference sequence). V lost 5 bases and J lost 5, with 12 bases in between. The CDR3 is made up of 14 amino acids. The CDR3 sequence is CASSVVSGTGELFF. CDR3 DNA sequence: TGTGCCAGTAGTGTAGTCAGCGGAACCGGGGAGCTGTTTTTT.

Details on this clone: Different DNA sequences within this sample yield the same CDR3. The chain employs TRBV28 and TRBJ2-5; TRBD1 aligns across 8 bases. J lost 0 bases, V lost 5 bases, and 2 bases had no gene match. This CDR3 comprises 14 residues. Germline assignment: CDR1 MDHEN and CDR2 SYDVKM. The CDR3: CASSGQGYQETQYF. The CDR3, as DNA: TGTGCCAGCAGTGGACAGGGCTACCAAGAGACCCAGTACTTC.